Below are 8 T cell receptor beta chains sequenced from a single sample in a study of radiotherapy plus CTLA-4 blockade in lung cancer (dated by TCRdb to about 2018). Preparation of the library involved the immunoSEQ multiplex PCR assay. This is the immuneACCESS table as TCRdb keeps it, with only in-frame sequences that have V and J called. A part of the clones is gone; compared with another copy, unresolved V genes explain less than half, and the rest is unexplained. For this sample the table gives some 49,000 clones, of which 80% to 90% were detected only once. Of the sample, roughly 25% is held by the ten largest clones. Sequenced here: peripheral blood, sampled from a patient treated with radiotherapy plus ipilimumab. The receptors stem from a human donor with non-small cell lung cancer whose response to radiotherapy plus ipilimumab could not be evaluated.

This clone occurred a few times. The CDR3, as DNA: TGCGCCAGCAGCCATGCCTACCGAGGGTCCCGAGGCATGAACACTGAAGCTTTCTTT. Encoded protein: CASSHAYRGSRGMNTEAFF. The V and J genes are TRBV4-1 and TRBJ1-1, with D unresolved. V was clipped by 3 bases and J by 0 bases, with 23 bases between them. CDR1 MGHRA and CDR2 YSYEKL come from the germline V gene. CDR3 length: 19 residues.

This rearrangement joins TRBV29-1 to TRBJ2-5, with 9 bases fitting TRBD1. The germline V gene encodes CDR1 SQVTM and CDR2 ANQGSEA. The CDR3 has 14 residues. Trimming cost V 8 bases and J 2 bases; bases outside gene matches: 9. The CDR3 DNA sequence: TGCAGCTCTACCAGGGGACAGGGACAAGAGACCCAGTACTTC. It codes for CSSTRGQGQETQYF.

The chain employs TRBV11-2 and TRBJ2-7, with D hard to call. V lost 4 bases and J lost 4, with 23 bases in between. There are 17 residues in the CDR3. Germline CDR1 reads SGHAT; CDR2 reads FQNNGV. CDR3 coding DNA: TGTGCCAGCAGCTCTCTTCTTAGGAGCACCTCGGAATACGAGCAGTACTTC. Translated: CASSSLLRSTSEYEQYF.

This sequence joins TRBV5-6 and TRBJ2-4; 7 bases align to TRBD1. V lost 4 bases to trimming and J lost 1 base; unmatched junction nucleotides: 2. CDR3 length: 14 amino acids. Germline values: CDR1 SGHDT, CDR2 YYEEEE. For the CDR3, the DNA is TGTGCCAGCAGCCTACAGGGGGCCAAAAACATTCAGTACTTC. Protein product: CASSLQGAKNIQYF.

The CDR3: CSGGGHGTEAFF. CDR3 nucleotide sequence: TGCAGTGGGGGGGGACACGGGACTGAAGCTTTCTTT. The chain joins TRBV29-1 to TRBJ1-1, with a weak D call TRBD1 (6 bases). This CDR3 has 12 residues. Germline V lookup: CDR1 SQVTM, CDR2 ANQGSEA.

The rearrangement links TRBV10-3 to TRBJ2-1; 9 positions match TRBD1. Germline V gene sequence: CDR1 ENHRY, CDR2 SYGVKD. The length of the CDR3 is 14 residues. Trimming removed 4 bases from V and 9 bases from J; junction bases left unmatched: 7. For the CDR3, the DNA is TGTGCCATCAGTGGGGTACAGGGGGCTGGTGAGCAGTTCTTC. Translation gives CAISGVQGAGEQFF.

The CDR3 protein is CAWSVKRDTQYF. The CDR3 DNA reads as TGTGCCTGGAGTGTAAAGAGAGATACGCAGTATTTT. This chain joins TRBV30 and TRBJ2-3; D remains ambiguous. The CDR3 covers 12 residues. CDR1 is GTSNPN and CDR2 is SVGIG in the germline V gene (reference sequence). Trimming pared 0 bases from V and 5 bases from J, leaving 6 bases between.

This clone has just a few counts. The chain employs TRBV28 and TRBJ2-7; 13 bases fit TRBD2. Germline-derived CDR1 and CDR2 are MDHEN and SYDVKM. J was trimmed by 1 base and V by 6 bases; bases with no gene match: 6. CDR3 size: 16 residues. The CDR3 protein is CASSQRLAGGSYEQYF. The CDR3 DNA reads TGTGCCAGCAGCCAAAGACTAGCGGGGGGATCCTACGAGCAGTACTTC.